Listed here are 26 T cell receptor beta chains from one sample, sequenced in a study of T-cell memory formation after mild COVID-19. MiXCR, run by TCRdb on the 5' RACE reads, gives a single entry per CDR3 protein. This sample has about 310,000 distinct CDR3 sequences, with 15% to 20% found just once. The sequenced sample consisted of PBMCs or a T cell subset sorted from them (not recorded which). The source of these receptors is a man younger than 35 who had mild COVID-19 (a few samples of this study predate the infection). Cell type and time point are not known.

The J gene is TRBJ1-2, the V gene TRBV12-3 or TRBV12-4; 7 positions agree with TRBD1. After removal of 7 bases from V and 1 base from J, the junction contained 12 bases not matched to a gene. The length of the CDR3 is 16 residues. DNA for the CDR3: TGTGCCAGCAATCCGCAGGAGGGGGCTGGTAACTATGGCTACACCTTC. It is translated as CASNPQEGAGNYGYTF.

The rearrangement links TRBV19 to TRBJ2-7; D perhaps matches TRBD1 (6 bases). Trimming shortened V by 5 bases and J by 2 bases, and 13 bases separated the two germline ends. Germline V gene data show CDR1 as LNHDA and CDR2 as SQIVND (reference sequence). The CDR3 totals 14 residues. For the CDR3, the DNA is TGTGCCAGTAGTTCAGGCGCAGGGGCCTACGAGCAGTACGTC. This encodes CASSSGAGAYEQYV.

This clonotype was observed a handful of times. The V and J genes are TRBV27 and TRBJ1-6; no definite D call. Germline-derived CDR1 and CDR2 are MNHEY and SMNVEV (reference sequence). This CDR3 spans 18 amino acids. The V end lost 5 bases, the J end lost 0 bases, and 17 bases lay between the germline ends. The CDR3 coding sequence is TGTGCCAGCAGTACCTCCCGTGTCCGAAGCTCCTATAATTCACCCCTCCACTTT. This encodes CASSTSRVRSSYNSPLHF.

This chain links TRBV6-2 or TRBV6-3 with TRBJ1-1; D ambiguous. This CDR3 is built from 14 residues. Germline CDR1 and CDR2: MNHEY and SVGEGT. V gave up 4 bases and J gave up 5 bases, with 14 bases separating them. CDR3 nucleotides: TGTGCCAGCAGTTTTATGAACTCGGAAACTGAAGCTTTCTTT. Amino acids: CASSFMNSETEAFF.

This clonotype has only a few counts. The chain is built from TRBV20-1 and TRBJ1-2; no definite D call. Looked up from germline, CDR1 is DFQATT and CDR2 is SNEGSKA (reference sequence). Trimming took off 3 bases at V and 8 bases at J, with 10 bases between the two ends. This CDR3 region has 11 residues. CDR3 in DNA: TGCAGTGCTAGTCCGAGTAGCGGCTACACCTTC. Amino acid sequence: CSASPSSGYTF.

The J gene is TRBJ2-7, the V gene TRBV10-3; perhaps D is TRBD1 or TRBD2 (5 bases each). The germline V and J ends were trimmed by 3 bases and 6 bases, with 12 bases remaining between them. The CDR3 contains 13 residues. Germline V lookup: CDR1 ENHRY, CDR2 SYGVKD. In DNA, the CDR3 is TGTGCCATCAGTGAAGGGGAGACGGGCGAGCAGTACGTC. This sequence encodes CAISEGETGEQYV.

Points on this clonotype: Being one base from a much bigger clone, this may be a read error. The chain couples TRBV20-1 to TRBJ2-7; D is possibly TRBD2 (5 bases). The CDR3 is 15 residues long. V was trimmed by 4 bases and J by 2 bases, leaving 18 bases between them. From germline, CDR1 is DFQATT and CDR2 SNEGSKA (reference sequence). The CDR3 region has the DNA TGCAGTGCTATAGCCGGCTCGAGGGCCACCTACGAGCAGTACTTC. Translated, it gives CSAIAGSRATYEQYF.

This clonotype was observed a handful of times. The V gene is TRBV6-5, the J gene TRBJ1-1; 7 bases match TRBD1. Germline trimming cut 6 bases from V and 1 base from J; bases unmatched to any gene: 8. The length of the CDR3 is 15 residues. Germline V gene lookup returns CDR1 MNHEY and CDR2 SVGAGI. The chain's CDR3 is CASRPPGQKNTEAFF. CDR3 coding DNA: TGTGCCAGCAGACCGCCGGGACAGAAGAACACTGAAGCTTTCTTT.

V gene TRBV6-6 combines with J gene TRBJ1-4, with unresolved D. With 10 bases removed from V and 8 bases from J, the gap between germline ends came to 14 bases. Per the germline V gene, CDR1 is MNHNY and CDR2 is SVGAGI (reference sequence). This CDR3 has 12 amino acids. The CDR3 coding sequence is TGTGCCACGGCCCCAGGACCCGAAAAACTGTTTTTT. It specifies CATAPGPEKLFF.

The gene calls are TRBV27 and TRBJ2-5; D is perhaps TRBD1 (6 bases). The CDR3 consists of 14 residues. CDR1 is MNHEY and CDR2 is SMNVEV in the germline V gene (reference sequence). Trimming shortened V by 6 bases and J by 0 bases, and 11 bases separated the two germline ends. The CDR3 region is CASRLNRDQETQYF. CDR3 DNA sequence: TGTGCCAGCAGGCTGAACAGGGACCAAGAGACCCAGTACTTC.

This clonotype was recorded a few times. The rearrangement uses TRBV7-9 and TRBJ1-1, with a weak D call TRBD1 (5 bases). CDR3 size: 16 residues. CDR1 and CDR2 from the germline V gene are SEHNR and FQNEAQ (reference sequence). With 4 bases removed from V and 1 base from J, the gap between germline ends came to 16 bases. The CDR3 DNA is TGTGCCAGCAGCTCCCAGTCGGGGGAGGCGAACACTGAAGCTTTCTTT. It codes for CASSSQSGEANTEAFF.

The V gene is TRBV24-1, the J gene TRBJ2-1; 8 bases map to TRBD2. The CDR3 has 16 amino acids. V shed 2 bases, J shed 4 bases, and the junction held 6 bases outside the gene matches. The germline V gene encodes CDR1 KGHDR and CDR2 SFDVKD. For the CDR3, the DNA is TGTGCCACCAGTGATTCGGTTGCGGGGGGATACAATGAGCAGTTCTTC. It encodes CATSDSVAGGYNEQFF.

This clonotype appeared a few times. V gene TRBV12-3 or TRBV12-4 combines with J gene TRBJ1-1; 7 bases are a match to TRBD1. V lost 4 bases and J lost 11; bases outside the gene matches: 7. CDR3 length: 12 amino acids. The CDR3 DNA reads TGTGCCAGCAGTTATACGACAGGGCTGGCTTTCTTT. Encoded protein: CASSYTTGLAFF.

The chain uses TRBV7-9 and TRBJ2-1; tentatively, D is TRBD1 (6 bases). Trimming took off 4 bases at V and 15 bases at J, with 10 bases between the two ends. Germline lookup yields CDR1 SEHNR and CDR2 FQNEAQ (reference sequence). This CDR3 is built from 10 residues. CDR3 region: CASSSRDTFF. CDR3 coding DNA: TGTGCCAGCAGCTCCCGGGACACGTTCTTC.

This sequence joins TRBV5-6 and TRBJ2-3; TRBD2 agrees at 16 bases. The junction had 5 bases not matched to a gene; V was cut back by 4 bases and J by 0 bases. Germline CDR1 and CDR2: SGHDT and YYEEEE. The CDR3 length is 18 residues. The CDR3 loop is CASSRPGLAGGSTDTQYF. CDR3 coding DNA: TGTGCCAGCAGCCGCCCGGGACTAGCGGGGGGGAGCACAGATACGCAGTATTTT.

This clonotype has a count of ten or more. V usage is TRBV4-3 and J usage is TRBJ2-7, with 7 bases lining up with TRBD2. With 0 bases clipped from V and 6 bases from J, the junction kept 11 bases outside the gene matches. The CDR3 spans 16 residues. Germline CDR1 and CDR2: LGHNA and YSLEER. Here the CDR3 DNA reads TGCGCCAGCAGCCAAGAAGCTCCGGGAGGTCCGGCCGAGCAGTACTTC. Translation gives CASSQEAPGGPAEQYF.

The sample holds a few counts of this clonotype. V gene TRBV7-2 combines with J gene TRBJ1-1; the D is unclear. The CDR3 has 12 residues. The V end was cut by 3 bases, the J end by 3 bases, with 5 bases between. Per germline, CDR1 SGHTA and CDR2 FQGNSA. Here the CDR3 reads CASSFRYTEAFF. The CDR3 bases are TGTGCCAGCAGCTTCAGGTACACTGAAGCTTTCTTT. The entire variable domain, with the rest obtained from reference TRBV7-2 and TRBJ1-1, is as follows: GAGVSQSPSNKVTEKGKDVELRCDPISGHTALYWYRQSLGQGLEFLIYFQGNSAPDKSGLPSDRFSAERTGGSVSTLTIQRTQQEDSAVYLCASSFRYTEAFFGQGTRLTVV.

V is TRBV5-1 and J is TRBJ2-4; a possible D gene is TRBD1 (5 bases). Germline V gene lookup returns CDR1 SGHRS and CDR2 YFSETQ. The ends were cut back, 0 bases at V and 0 bases at J, with 13 bases in the middle. The CDR3 contains 17 residues. Written as DNA, the CDR3 is TGCGCCAGCAGCTTGGATTTTGGCAGGGTAGCCAAAAACATTCAGTACTTC. This sequence encodes CASSLDFGRVAKNIQYF.

V gene TRBV6-5 combines with J gene TRBJ1-1; the D gene is possibly TRBD1 (5 bases). Germline loops: CDR1 MNHEY, CDR2 SVGAGI. V shed 8 bases and J shed 0 bases, with 13 bases lying between them. The CDR3 is 14 residues long. DNA of the CDR3: TGTGCCAGCGGCTCGGGGGGGATGAACACTGAAGCTTTCTTT. Protein: CASGSGGMNTEAFF.

This clonotype showed up just a few times. V is TRBV4-2 and J is TRBJ1-5; the D gene is possibly TRBD1 (6 bases). Germline V gives CDR1 LGHNA, CDR2 YNFKEQ. This CDR3 has 16 residues. Deletions cut 0 bases from V and 0 bases from J, with 9 bases between. CDR3 sequence (DNA): TGTGCCAGCAGCCAAGAGCCAGGGGATAGCAATCAGCCCCAGCATTTT. It specifies CASSQEPGDSNQPQHF.

The V and J genes are TRBV6-5 and TRBJ1-2; 7 bases are shared with TRBD1. V was clipped by 2 bases and J by 4 bases; unmatched bases: 13. This CDR3 is built from 17 residues. Germline CDR1 reads MNHEY; CDR2 reads SVGAGI. CDR3 sequence: CASSYRRAGGEFYGYTF. CDR3 nucleotide sequence: TGTGCCAGCAGTTACCGCCGGGCAGGGGGGGAATTCTATGGCTACACCTTC.

The V call is TRBV20-1, the J call TRBJ2-1; maybe TRBD1 (6 bases). There are 13 residues in the CDR3. V was pared by 5 bases and J by 5 bases, with 13 bases between. Germline CDR1 and CDR2: DFQATT and SNEGSKA (reference sequence). CDR3 sequence reads: CSAAYRVHNEQFF. The CDR3 nucleotides are TGCAGTGCTGCTTACAGGGTACACAATGAGCAGTTCTTC.

V usage is TRBV7-3 and J usage is TRBJ2-3; possibly TRBD1 for D (5 bases). The germline V gene encodes CDR1 SGHTA and CDR2 FQGTGA. This CDR3 contains 15 residues. V dropped 6 bases and J dropped 0 bases, with 13 bases sitting between them. The DNA for the CDR3 is TGTGCCAGCAGTCCCCAAGGGGCTAGCACAGATACGCAGTATTTT. Protein product: CASSPQGASTDTQYF.

This clonotype turned up a few times. The V and J genes are TRBV5-5 and TRBJ1-1, with 10 nucleotides matching TRBD1. The ends lost 4 bases at V and 7 bases at J; junction bases unmatched: 10. The CDR3 covers 15 residues. CDR1 and CDR2 from the germline V gene are SGHKS and YYEKEE (reference sequence). Here the CDR3 reads CASSPRAGTGVEAFF. As DNA, the CDR3 is TGTGCCAGCAGCCCTAGAGCCGGGACAGGGGTTGAAGCTTTCTTT.

CDR3: CATSDFRGGPDTQYF. Here the CDR3 DNA reads TGTGCCACCAGTGATTTTCGGGGGGGGCCAGATACGCAGTATTTT. V is TRBV24-1 and J is TRBJ2-3; 8 nucleotides line up with TRBD2. Germline loops: CDR1 KGHDR, CDR2 SFDVKD. Germline trimming cut 1 base from V and 4 bases from J; bases unmatched to any gene: 3. The CDR3 extends over 15 amino acids.

The sample holds a few counts of this clonotype. This chain connects TRBV4-1 to TRBJ1-1, with unresolved D. Germline V gene data show CDR1 as MGHRA and CDR2 as YSYEKL. The CDR3 is 13 residues long. Trimming took 1 base from V and 6 from J, leaving 9 bases between them. CDR3 region: CASSQVILAEAFF. CDR3 nucleotide sequence: TGCGCCAGCAGCCAAGTTATTCTGGCTGAAGCTTTCTTT.